This T cell receptor (beta chain) was retrieved from a study of cytomegalovirus exposure and HLA in healthy donors. Study-level results: The study listed about 150 cytomegalovirus-associated TCR beta chains. For TCR beta chains, V- and J-gene trimming was later linked to a missense DCLRE1C variant. Analysis was performed later, and it showed HLA-associated TCR beta chains to be more clonally expanded than equally common others.

This clone was detected only once. Its antigen is not identified. The PCR made use of 60 Vbeta and 13 Jbeta primers. TCRdb keeps only in-frame clones here, not all; method: immunoSEQ multiplex PCR. The sample lists about 110,000 clones; roughly 80% were seen once. CDR1 and CDR2 from the germline V gene are SGHRS and YFSETQ. Trimming took 5 bases from V and 0 from J; bases not matched to a gene: 7. The CDR3 runs to 16 residues. The TCR was taken from a man under 40 in good health and CMV-seropositive. The sequencing sample was made of PBMCs. This chain uses TRBV5-1 with TRBJ1-1, with 10 bases lining up with TRBD1. Here the CDR3 DNA reads TGCGCCAGCAGACAGGGACAGGGGAACATGAACACTGAAGCTTTCTTT. It encodes CASRQGQGNMNTEAFF.